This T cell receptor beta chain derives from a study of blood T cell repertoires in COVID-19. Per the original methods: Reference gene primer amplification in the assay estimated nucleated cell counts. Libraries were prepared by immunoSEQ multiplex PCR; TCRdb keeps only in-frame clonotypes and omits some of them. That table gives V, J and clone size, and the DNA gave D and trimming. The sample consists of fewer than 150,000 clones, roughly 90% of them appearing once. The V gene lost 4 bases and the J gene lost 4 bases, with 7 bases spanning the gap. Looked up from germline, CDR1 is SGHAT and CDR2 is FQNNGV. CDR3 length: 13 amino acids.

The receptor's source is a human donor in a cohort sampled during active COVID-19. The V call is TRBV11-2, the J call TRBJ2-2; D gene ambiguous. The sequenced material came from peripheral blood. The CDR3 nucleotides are TGTGCCAGCAGCTCGAGGCGCACCGGGGAGCTGTTTTTT. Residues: CASSSRRTGELFF.